The clone carrying this TCR beta chain was counted at least ten times. CDR1 is SGHRS, CDR2 YFSETQ, per germline. The CDR3 totals 13 residues. V gave up 4 bases and J gave up 3 bases, with 8 bases separating them. Each CDR3 protein is one row after TCRdb ran MiXCR on the 5' RACE reads. Of 200,000 to 250,000 distinct CDR3 sequences listed, around 9.5% were seen once; the top ten hold roughly 3.5%. These data belong to a study of T-cell memory formation after mild COVID-19. The chain uses TRBV5-1 and TRBJ2-1, with unresolved D. The sequenced sample was PBMCs or a T cell subset sorted from them (not recorded which). The clonotype originates from a man between 18 and 29 years old who had mild COVID-19 (a few samples of this study predate the infection). Cell type and time point are not known. The CDR3 nucleotides are TGCGCCAGCAGCCCAGACAACTACAATGAGCAGTTCTTC. Its protein is CASSPDNYNEQFF. Full variable domain (missing parts from reference TRBV5-1 and TRBJ2-1): KAGVTQTPRYLIKTRGQQVTLSCSPISGHRSVSWYQQTPGQGLQFLFEYFSETQRNKGNFPGRFSGRQFSNSRSEMNVSTLELGDSALYLCASSPDNYNEQFFGPGTRLTVL.